This TCR beta chain was found in a study of blood T cell repertoires in COVID-19. Study in general: Acute and convalescent COVID-19 samples came from the United States, Italy and Spain. T cells, B-cell-depleted T cells, or PBMCs provided the cDNA or gDNA that served as material.

Original analysis: Using reference gene primer amplification, nucleated cell counts were estimated. Some clones are missing from TCRdb's copy, which holds only in-frame ones; the method was immunoSEQ multiplex PCR. The V and J calls and clone size were taken over from that table, and D and trimming were inferred from the DNA. The data show about 300,000 clones, around nine tenths seen once. The sample taken for sequencing was peripheral blood. The source is a man in his 70s with acute or convalescent COVID-19.

DNA of the CDR3: TGCGCCAGCAGCTTGGCGACAGAAAACACTGAAGCTTTCTTT. Residues: CASSLATENTEAFF. V gene TRBV5-1 combines with J gene TRBJ1-1; the D gene is possibly TRBD1 (5 bases). Per germline, CDR1 SGHRS and CDR2 YFSETQ. Trimming took off 0 bases at V and 2 bases at J, with 8 bases between the two ends. There are 14 residues in the CDR3.